Below are 20 T cell receptor beta chains sequenced from a single sample in a study of blood T cell repertoires in COVID-19 (dated by TCRdb to about 2020). The library was generated by the immunoSEQ multiplex PCR assay. TCRdb took over this immuneACCESS table, retaining in-frame rearrangements with V and J assigned. Such tables are incomplete; in checked studies, under half of the missing clones stem from an unresolved V gene, and the remainder is unexplained. Recorded for this sample are 210,000 or so clones; roughly 87% of them occurred a single time. The top ten clonotypes cover 9.5% to 14% of the sample. The specimen was PBMCs or T cells enriched from blood (not recorded which). These receptors all come from a man aged 25-45 years who had recovered from COVID-19.

The chain carries TRBV2 and TRBJ1-6, with unresolved D. Germline CDR1 is SNHLY and CDR2 is FYNNEI. The V and J ends lost 5 bases and 8 bases respectively, with 4 bases between them. The CDR3 is 11 amino acids. CDR3 loop: CASSRDSPLHF. CDR3 bases: TGTGCCAGCAGTCGGGATTCACCCCTCCACTTT.

The rearrangement links TRBV28 to TRBJ2-6; TRBD1 matches at 12 bases. Losses at the gene ends were 4 bases for V and 3 bases for J; bases not matched to a gene: 10. This CDR3 spans 19 amino acids. Germline CDR1 reads MDHEN; CDR2 reads SYDVKM. In nucleotides, the CDR3 is TGTGCCAGCAGTTCCCCGGGACAGGGGGCGAAAGGTGGGGCCAACGTCCTGACTTTC. Encoded protein: CASSSPGQGAKGGANVLTF.

This clone has more than one count but fewer than ten. Additional DNA sequences in this sample encode the identical CDR3. The genes are TRBV19 and TRBJ1-4; D gene ambiguous. The CDR3 has 15 residues. Germline-derived CDR1 and CDR2 are LNHDA and SQIVND (reference sequence). Trimming shortened V by 6 bases and J by 0 bases, and 11 bases separated the two germline ends. The chain's CDR3 is CASSLGVATNEKLFF. CDR3 coding DNA: TGTGCCAGTAGCCTGGGCGTTGCAACTAATGAAAAACTGTTTTTT.

The V and J genes are TRBV4-1 and TRBJ1-2; 7 bases are shared with TRBD1. The CDR3 covers 16 residues. V trimming: 2 bases; J trimming: 8 bases; junction bases outside the gene matches: 14. Germline loops: CDR1 MGHRA, CDR2 YSYEKL. The CDR3 nucleotides read TGCGCCAGCAGCCAACCCACCCGGGGACAGCCGCGCGGCTACACCTTC. Its translation: CASSQPTRGQPRGYTF.

The CDR3 is CASSHGLHQPQHF. DNA of the CDR3: TGTGCCAGCAGCCACGGTTTACATCAGCCCCAGCATTTT. The rearrangement links TRBV3-1 (or the pseudogene TRBV3-2) to TRBJ1-5; no definite D call. V shed 3 bases and J shed 5 bases, with 8 bases lying between them. Per germline, CDR1 LGHDT and CDR2 YNNKEL (reference sequence). The CDR3 loop spans 13 amino acids.

The chain couples TRBV2 to TRBJ2-5; D possibly corresponds to TRBD2 (5 bases). Trimming removed 1 base at V and 5 bases at J, with 11 bases between. Germline V CDR1 and CDR2: SNHLY, FYNNEI. This CDR3 has 14 residues. CDR3 sequence reads: CASSEGPGGETQYF. The CDR3 coding sequence is TGTGCCAGCAGTGAAGGGCCGGGCGGGGAGACCCAGTACTTC.

V gene TRBV19 combines with J gene TRBJ1-4; no clear D gene. The germline V gene has CDR1 LNHDA and CDR2 SQIVND (reference sequence). Trimming left V 10 bases short and J 0 bases short, with 18 bases between. This CDR3 has 16 amino acids. Here the CDR3 DNA reads TGTGCCACAGCGTCCCGGTGGGTTGCAACTAATGAAAAACTGTTTTTT. This translates into CATASRWVATNEKLFF.

The chain carries TRBV30 and TRBJ2-1, with D possibly TRBD1 on 5 matching bases. Between the trimmed V and J ends, which lost 4 bases and 0 bases, there was a span of 13 bases. The CDR3 spans 15 residues. CDR1 GTSNPN and CDR2 SVGIG come from the germline V gene (reference sequence). CDR3 residues: CAWTRYDSSYNEQFF. The CDR3, as DNA: TGTGCCTGGACCCGTTATGACAGCTCCTACAATGAGCAGTTCTTC.

The chain carries TRBV7-9 and TRBJ2-2; TRBD2 matches 8 bases. The CDR3 covers 15 residues. Germline values: CDR1 SEHNR, CDR2 FQNEAQ (reference sequence). V gave up 4 bases and J gave up 1 base; unmatched junction bases: 2. CDR3 coding DNA: TGTGCCAGCAGCTGGCTAGCGGGGAACACCGGGGAGCTGTTTTTT. This translates into CASSWLAGNTGELFF.

The rearrangement joins TRBV9 to TRBJ2-3; 11 positions match TRBD2. The junction had 10 bases not matched to a gene; V was cut back by 0 bases and J by 4 bases. The germline V gene has CDR1 SGDLS and CDR2 YYNGEE. The CDR3 is 18 residues long. In DNA form, the CDR3 reads TGTGCCAGCAGCGTAGGGGTCCGAACTAGCGGGGGATCAGATACGCAGTATTTT. It encodes CASSVGVRTSGGSDTQYF.

This chain uses TRBV6-5 with TRBJ2-1, with D possibly TRBD1 on 5 matching bases. The CDR3 length is 14 residues. Trimming removed 10 bases at V and 8 bases at J, with 21 bases between. From germline, CDR1 is MNHEY and CDR2 SVGAGI. The CDR3 bases are TGTGCCAACTTCCCACTGGCAGGGTTCGATGAGCAGTTCTTC. As protein: CANFPLAGFDEQFF.

As to this clone: One end of the junction fails to match germline, which may point to a read error. V is TRBV14 and J is TRBJ2-7, with 7 bases that match TRBD1. CDR1 is SGHDN and CDR2 is FVKESK in the germline V gene. The CDR3 totals 13 residues. CDR3 loop: CASSQGSAARGFF. The DNA for the CDR3 is TGTGCCAGCAGCCAAGGATCCGCAGCCAGGGGGTTTTTC.

The V gene is TRBV12-5, the J gene TRBJ1-2, with D unclear. CDR1 and CDR2 (germline): LGHNT, FRNRAP. Trimming shortened V by 3 bases and J by 1 base, and 9 bases separated the two germline ends. CDR3 length equals 14 residues. The CDR3 coding sequence is TGTGCTAGTGGTTTAGACAAAGATAACTATGGCTACACCTTC. This sequence encodes CASGLDKDNYGYTF.

The rearrangement joins TRBV3-1 (or the pseudogene TRBV3-2) to TRBJ1-2, with 9 bases lining up with TRBD1. Germline V gene sequence: CDR1 LGHDT, CDR2 YNNKEL (reference sequence). The CDR3 extends over 15 amino acids. The trim removed 2 bases at V and 6 bases at J, leaving 7 bases unmatched. The CDR3 spells CASSQRQGVSDGYTF. The CDR3 DNA is TGTGCCAGCAGCCAACGACAGGGGGTATCGGATGGCTACACCTTC.

The CDR3: CASSLFSGRTDTQYF. CDR3 bases: TGTGCCAGCAGCTTGTTTAGCGGGAGAACAGATACGCAGTATTTT. The chain carries TRBV5-4 and TRBJ2-3; 9 bases are shared with TRBD2. The V gene end was trimmed by 1 base and the J gene end by 3 bases; junction bases not matched to a gene: 3. This CDR3 has 15 residues. The germline CDR1 and CDR2 sequences are SGHNT and YYREEE (reference sequence).

The chain couples TRBV5-1 to TRBJ1-2, with TRBD1 as a possible D gene (5 bases). This CDR3 is 15 amino acids long. The V gene's germline CDR1 is SGHRS and CDR2 YFSETQ. V lost 4 bases to trimming and J lost 2 bases, with 15 bases between them. The CDR3 here is CASSTGVGLNYGYTF. For the CDR3, the DNA is TGCGCCAGCAGCACCGGGGTGGGACTGAACTATGGCTACACCTTC. Using reference TRBV5-1 and TRBJ1-2 for the parts outside the CDR3, the full variable domain is KAGVTQTPRYLIKTRGQQVTLSCSPISGHRSVSWYQQTPGQGLQFLFEYFSETQRNKGNFPGRFSGRQFSNSRSEMNVSTLELGDSALYLCASSTGVGLNYGYTFGSGTRLTVV.

The CDR3 DNA sequence: TGTGCCGCCCTGGGACAGGTCGATGGCTACACCTTC. Protein product: CAALGQVDGYTF. The chain recombines TRBV30 with TRBJ1-2; 8 bases are a match to TRBD1. The CDR3 is 12 residues long. Unmatched junction bases numbered 8, after V lost 8 bases and J lost 6 bases. Looked up from germline, CDR1 is GTSNPN and CDR2 is SVGIG (reference sequence).

The chain employs TRBV30 and TRBJ2-7; maybe TRBD1 (5 bases). CDR1 GTSNPN and CDR2 SVGIG come from the germline V gene (reference sequence). Trimming removed 2 bases at V and 4 bases at J, with 12 bases between. The CDR3 consists of 13 residues. The CDR3 region has the DNA TGTGCCTGGAGTAGACAGTTGGATTACGAGCAGTACTTC. Protein: CAWSRQLDYEQYF. Based on the CDR3 plus reference TRBV30 and TRBJ2-7, the full variable domain is SQTIHQWPATLVQPVGSPLSLECTVEGTSNPNLYWYRQAAGRGLQLLFYSVGIGQISSEVPQNLSASRPQDRQFILSSKKLLLSDSGFYLCAWSRQLDYEQYFGPGTRLTVT.

This clone was found a few times. A read error may account for a junction end that differs from germline. The chain combines TRBV3-1 (or the pseudogene TRBV3-2) with TRBJ1-6; the match to TRBD1 covers 7 bases. The CDR3 is 19 residues long. The germline V gene encodes CDR1 LGHDT and CDR2 YNNKEL (reference sequence). The CDR3 nucleotides read TGTGCCAGCAGCCCCCTATTCCCGAAGGGGGCCCCCTACAATTCACCCCTCCACTTT. Protein: CASSPLFPKGAPYNSPLHF.

This clone was seen a single time. The chain couples TRBV5-8 to TRBJ1-5; a possible D gene is TRBD1 (5 bases). V lost 4 bases, J lost 5 bases, and 10 bases lay in between. The germline V gene has CDR1 SGHTS and CDR2 YDEGEE. The CDR3 has 13 amino acids. The CDR3 sequence: CASSRQGDQPQHF. The CDR3 DNA follows: TGTGCCAGCAGCCGTCAAGGGGATCAGCCCCAGCATTTT.